This entry concerns a single TCR beta chain. Data came from immunoSEQ multiplex PCR; TCRdb stores just in-frame clones and leaves some out. The table includes fewer than 55,000 clones, around 82% detected once. Seattle cases were enrolled at active infection and followed longitudinally. This entry is derived from a study of blood T cell repertoires in COVID-19. As for the study in general: Spain, Italy and the United States supplied samples that represented acute and convalescent COVID-19. T cells, B-cell-depleted T cells, or PBMCs provided the cDNA or gDNA that served as material.

The V gene's germline CDR1 is LNHDA and CDR2 SQIVND (reference sequence). V lost 4 bases to trimming and J lost 6 bases, with 9 bases between them. The CDR3 runs 12 residues. The chain uses TRBV19 and TRBJ1-2; D is ambiguous. What was sequenced was peripheral blood. The TCR was taken from a woman older than 75 with COVID-19, enrolled during active disease. The CDR3 reads CASSNLTDGYTF. CDR3 nucleotides: TGTGCCAGTAGTAACTTAACAGATGGCTACACCTTC. Supplemented by reference TRBV19 and TRBJ1-2, the full variable domain reads DGGITQSPKYLFRKEGQNVTLSCEQNLNHDAMYWYRQDPGQGLRLIYYSQIVNDFQKGDIAEGYSVSREKKESFPLTVTSAQKNPTAFYLCASSNLTDGYTFGSGTRLTVV.